What follows describes a single T cell receptor beta chain. Its antigen is currently unknown. This sample was included in a study of cytomegalovirus exposure and HLA in healthy donors. Points from the study as a whole: Later analysis suggested most CMV-associated TCR beta chains were HLA-restricted.

Vbeta (60) and Jbeta (13) primers were used in the PCR. Assay used: immunoSEQ multiplex PCR; TCRdb lists only in-frame clones, some missing. The sample shows some 180,000 clones, roughly 80% of them seen only once. Sequencing was done on a sample of PBMCs. This receptor was identified in a woman between 18 and 29 years old in good health and CMV-seronegative.

CDR3 sequence (DNA): TGTGCCAGCAGTGAGGACTGGGGTAGGGATGAGCAGTTCTTC. As protein: CASSEDWGRDEQFF. This chain joins TRBV25-1 and TRBJ2-1; maybe TRBD2 (5 bases). CDR3 size: 14 residues. CDR1 is MGHDK, CDR2 SYGVNS, per germline. V lost 3 bases and J lost 8, with 14 bases in between. The complete variable domain, with remaining parts taken from reference TRBV25-1 and TRBJ2-1, reads EADIYQTPRYLVIGTGKKITLECSQTMGHDKMYWYQQDPGMELHLIHYSYGVNSTEKGDLSSESTVSRIRTEHFPLTLESARPSHTSQYLCASSEDWGRDEQFFGPGTRLTVL.